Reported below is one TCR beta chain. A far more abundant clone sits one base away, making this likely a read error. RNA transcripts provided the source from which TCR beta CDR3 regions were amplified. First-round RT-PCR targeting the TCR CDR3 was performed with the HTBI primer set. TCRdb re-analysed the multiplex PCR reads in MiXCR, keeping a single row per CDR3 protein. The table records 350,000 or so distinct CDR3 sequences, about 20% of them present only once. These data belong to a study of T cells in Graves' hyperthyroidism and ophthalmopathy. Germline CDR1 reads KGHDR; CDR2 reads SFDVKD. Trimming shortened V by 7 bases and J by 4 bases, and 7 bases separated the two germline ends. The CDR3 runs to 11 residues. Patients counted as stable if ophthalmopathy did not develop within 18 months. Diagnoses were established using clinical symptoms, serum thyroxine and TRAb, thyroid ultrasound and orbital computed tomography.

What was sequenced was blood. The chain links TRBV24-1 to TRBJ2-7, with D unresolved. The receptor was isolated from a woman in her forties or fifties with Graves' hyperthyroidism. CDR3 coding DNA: TGTGCCACCAGCTTGGGGTACGAGCAGTACTTC. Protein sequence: CATSLGYEQYF.